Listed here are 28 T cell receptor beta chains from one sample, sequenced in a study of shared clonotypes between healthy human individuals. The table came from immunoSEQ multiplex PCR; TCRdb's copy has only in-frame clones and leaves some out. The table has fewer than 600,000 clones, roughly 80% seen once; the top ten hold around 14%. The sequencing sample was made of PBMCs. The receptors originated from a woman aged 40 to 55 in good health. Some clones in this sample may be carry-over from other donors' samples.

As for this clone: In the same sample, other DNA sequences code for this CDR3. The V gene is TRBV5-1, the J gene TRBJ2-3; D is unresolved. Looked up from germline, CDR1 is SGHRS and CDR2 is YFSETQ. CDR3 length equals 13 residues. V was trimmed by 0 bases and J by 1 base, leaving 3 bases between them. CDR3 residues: CASSLEGTDTQYF. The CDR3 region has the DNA TGCGCCAGCAGCTTGGAAGGCACAGATACGCAGTATTTT.

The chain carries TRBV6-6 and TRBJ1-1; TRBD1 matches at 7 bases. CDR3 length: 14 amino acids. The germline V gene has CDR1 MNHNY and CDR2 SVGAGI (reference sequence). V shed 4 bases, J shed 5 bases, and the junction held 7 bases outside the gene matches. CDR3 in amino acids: CASSSQGERTEAFF. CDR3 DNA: TGTGCCAGCAGTTCCCAGGGGGAGAGAACTGAAGCTTTCTTT.

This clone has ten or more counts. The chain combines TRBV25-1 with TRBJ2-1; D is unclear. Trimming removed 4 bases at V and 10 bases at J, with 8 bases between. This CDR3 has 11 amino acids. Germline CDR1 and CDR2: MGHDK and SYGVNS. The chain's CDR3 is CASSALLEQFF. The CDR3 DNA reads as TGTGCCAGCAGTGCACTTCTCGAGCAGTTCTTC.

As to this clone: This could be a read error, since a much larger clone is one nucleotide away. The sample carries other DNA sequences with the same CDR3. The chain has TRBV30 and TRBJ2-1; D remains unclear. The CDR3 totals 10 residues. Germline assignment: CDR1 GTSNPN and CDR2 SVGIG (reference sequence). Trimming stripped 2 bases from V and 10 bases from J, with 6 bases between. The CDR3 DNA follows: TGTGCCTGGAGTAGTAACGAGCAGTTCTTC. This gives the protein CAWSSNEQFF.

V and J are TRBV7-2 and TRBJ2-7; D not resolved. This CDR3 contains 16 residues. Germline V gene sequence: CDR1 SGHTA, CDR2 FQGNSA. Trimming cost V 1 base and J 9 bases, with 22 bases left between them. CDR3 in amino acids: CASSLVWASGPVGQYF. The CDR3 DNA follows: TGTGCCAGCAGCTTAGTTTGGGCGTCAGGTCCGGTCGGGCAGTACTTC.

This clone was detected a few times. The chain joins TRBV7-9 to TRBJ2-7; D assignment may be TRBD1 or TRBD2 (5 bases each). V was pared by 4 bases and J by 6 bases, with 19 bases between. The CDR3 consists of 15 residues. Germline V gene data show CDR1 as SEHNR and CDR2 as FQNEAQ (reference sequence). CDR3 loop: CASSYLGRERGEQYF. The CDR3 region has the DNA TGTGCCAGCAGCTATCTGGGACGGGAACGGGGCGAGCAGTACTTC.

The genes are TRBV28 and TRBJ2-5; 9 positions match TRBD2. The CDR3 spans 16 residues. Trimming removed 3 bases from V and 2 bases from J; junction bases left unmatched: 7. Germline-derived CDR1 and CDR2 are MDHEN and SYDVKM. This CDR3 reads CASSLAGGGNQETQYF. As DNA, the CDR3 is TGTGCCAGCAGTTTGGCGGGAGGGGGGAATCAAGAGACCCAGTACTTC.

The DNA for the CDR3 is TGTGCCAGCAGACTCGGGCAGGGAAACAATCAGCCCCAGCATTTT. Its protein is CASRLGQGNNQPQHF. J is TRBJ1-5 and V is TRBV6-1; perhaps TRBD1 as D (5 bases). The V gene lost 6 bases and the J gene lost 3 bases, with 15 bases spanning the gap. CDR1 MNHNS and CDR2 SASEGT come from the germline V gene. This CDR3 contains 15 residues.

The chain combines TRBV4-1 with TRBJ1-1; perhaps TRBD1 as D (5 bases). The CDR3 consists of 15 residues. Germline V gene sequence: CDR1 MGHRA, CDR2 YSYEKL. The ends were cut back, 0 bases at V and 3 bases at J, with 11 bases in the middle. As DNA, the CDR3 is TGCGCCAGCAGCCAAGATCCCCAGGGTGACACTGAAGCTTTCTTT. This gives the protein CASSQDPQGDTEAFF.

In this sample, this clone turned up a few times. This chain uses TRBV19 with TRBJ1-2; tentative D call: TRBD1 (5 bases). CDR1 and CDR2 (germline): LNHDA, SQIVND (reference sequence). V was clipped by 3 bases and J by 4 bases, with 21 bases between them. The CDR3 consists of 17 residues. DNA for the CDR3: TGTGCCAGTAGTATTGGGGCTTACCGGGCATCCTCCTATGGCTACACCTTC. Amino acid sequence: CASSIGAYRASSYGYTF. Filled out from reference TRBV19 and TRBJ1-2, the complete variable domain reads DGGITQSPKYLFRKEGQNVTLSCEQNLNHDAMYWYRQDPGQGLRLIYYSQIVNDFQKGDIAEGYSVSREKKESFPLTVTSAQKNPTAFYLCASSIGAYRASSYGYTFGSGTRLTVV.

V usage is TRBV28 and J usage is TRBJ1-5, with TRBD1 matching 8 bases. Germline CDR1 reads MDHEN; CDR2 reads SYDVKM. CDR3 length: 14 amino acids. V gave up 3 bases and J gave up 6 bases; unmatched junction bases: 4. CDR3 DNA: TGTGCCAGCAGTTTGGACAGGGCGGGTCAGCCCCAGCATTTT. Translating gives CASSLDRAGQPQHF.

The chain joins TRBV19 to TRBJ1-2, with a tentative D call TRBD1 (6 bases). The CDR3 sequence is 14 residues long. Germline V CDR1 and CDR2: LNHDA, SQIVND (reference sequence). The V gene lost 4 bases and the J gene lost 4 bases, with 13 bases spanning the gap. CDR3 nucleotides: TGTGCCAGTAGTAAACAGGGAGAAGGCTATGGCTACACCTTC. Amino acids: CASSKQGEGYGYTF.

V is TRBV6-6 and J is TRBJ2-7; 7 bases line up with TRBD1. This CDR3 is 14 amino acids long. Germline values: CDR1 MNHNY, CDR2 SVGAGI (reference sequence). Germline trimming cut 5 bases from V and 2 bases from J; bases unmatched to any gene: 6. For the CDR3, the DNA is TGTGCCAGCAGTAAGACCGGGACAGCCTACGAGCAGTACTTC. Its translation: CASSKTGTAYEQYF.

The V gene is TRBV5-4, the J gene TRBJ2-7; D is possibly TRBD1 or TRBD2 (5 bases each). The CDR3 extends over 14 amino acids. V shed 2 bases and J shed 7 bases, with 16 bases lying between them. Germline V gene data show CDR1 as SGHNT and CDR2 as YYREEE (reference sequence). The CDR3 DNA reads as TGTGCCAGCAGCTTAGGGACGGCGGGCTGGGAGCAGTACTTC. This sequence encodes CASSLGTAGWEQYF.

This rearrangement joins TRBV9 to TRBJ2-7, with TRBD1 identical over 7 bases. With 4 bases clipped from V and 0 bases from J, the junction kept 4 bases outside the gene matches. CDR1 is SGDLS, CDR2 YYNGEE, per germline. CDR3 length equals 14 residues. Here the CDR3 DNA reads TGTGCCAGCAGCCTGGGGACAGTCTCCTACGAGCAGTACTTC. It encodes CASSLGTVSYEQYF.

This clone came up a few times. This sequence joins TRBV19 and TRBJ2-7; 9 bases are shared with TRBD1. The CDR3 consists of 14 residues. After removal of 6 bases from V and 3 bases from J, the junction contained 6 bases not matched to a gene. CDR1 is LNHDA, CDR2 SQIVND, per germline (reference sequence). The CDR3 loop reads CASSQRDRVYEQYF. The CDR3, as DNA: TGTGCCAGTAGCCAAAGGGACAGGGTCTACGAGCAGTACTTC.

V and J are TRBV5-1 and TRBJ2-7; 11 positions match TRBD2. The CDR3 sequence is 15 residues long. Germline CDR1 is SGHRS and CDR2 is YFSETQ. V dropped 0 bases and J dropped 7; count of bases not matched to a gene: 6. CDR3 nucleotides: TGCGCCAGCAGCTTGGAGGGACTAGCGGCTAGAGAGCAGTACTTC. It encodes CASSLEGLAAREQYF. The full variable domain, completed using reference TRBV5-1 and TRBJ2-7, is KAGVTQTPRYLIKTRGQQVTLSCSPISGHRSVSWYQQTPGQGLQFLFEYFSETQRNKGNFPGRFSGRQFSNSRSEMNVSTLELGDSALYLCASSLEGLAAREQYFGPGTRLTVT.

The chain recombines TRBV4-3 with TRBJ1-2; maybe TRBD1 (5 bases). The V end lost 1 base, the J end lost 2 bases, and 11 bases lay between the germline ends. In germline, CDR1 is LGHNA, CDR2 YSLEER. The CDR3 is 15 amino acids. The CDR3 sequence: CASSQGQRGNYGYTF. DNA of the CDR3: TGCGCCAGCAGCCAAGGACAAAGGGGAAACTATGGCTACACCTTC.

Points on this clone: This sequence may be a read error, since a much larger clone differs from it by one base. CDR3 bases: TGTGCCAGCAGTCAACTAGCGGGAGGGCCCTACGAGCAGTACTTC. Amino acids: CASSQLAGGPYEQYF. This chain links TRBV7-2 with TRBJ2-7; 13 nucleotides align to TRBD2. This CDR3 comprises 15 residues. Germline V CDR1 and CDR2: SGHTA, FQGNSA. The V gene end was trimmed by 6 bases and the J gene end by 2 bases; junction bases not matched to a gene: 4.

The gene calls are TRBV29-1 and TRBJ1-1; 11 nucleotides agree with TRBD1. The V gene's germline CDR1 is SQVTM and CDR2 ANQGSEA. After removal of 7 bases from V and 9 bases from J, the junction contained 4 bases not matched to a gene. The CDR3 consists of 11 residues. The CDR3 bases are TGCAGCGCCGGGACAGGGGGGCAAGCTTTCTTT. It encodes CSAGTGGQAFF.

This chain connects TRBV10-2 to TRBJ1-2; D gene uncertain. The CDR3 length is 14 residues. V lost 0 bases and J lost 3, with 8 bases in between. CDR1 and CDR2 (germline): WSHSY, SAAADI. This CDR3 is CASSESTRHYGYTF. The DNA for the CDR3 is TGCGCCAGCAGTGAGTCGACGCGCCACTATGGCTACACCTTC.

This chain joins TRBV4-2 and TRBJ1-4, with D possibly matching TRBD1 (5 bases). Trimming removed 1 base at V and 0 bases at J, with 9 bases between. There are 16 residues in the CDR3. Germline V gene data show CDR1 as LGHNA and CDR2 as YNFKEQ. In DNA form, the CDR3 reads TGTGCCAGCAGCCAAGCGGTGACAGCAACTAATGAAAAACTGTTTTTT. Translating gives CASSQAVTATNEKLFF.

The CDR3 here is CASSLHTWDSHTF. CDR3 nucleotides: TGTGCCAGCAGCTTACACACATGGGACTCCCACACCTTC. The chain recombines TRBV11-3 with TRBJ1-2, with D possibly being TRBD1 (5 bases). The CDR3 runs to 13 residues. V lost 2 bases and J lost 12, with 16 bases in between. Germline V gene data show CDR1 as SGHNT and CDR2 as YENEEA. The whole variable domain, remainder taken from reference TRBV11-3 and TRBJ1-2, is EAGVVQSPRYKIIEKKQPVAFWCNPISGHNTLYWYLQNLGQGPELLIRYENEEAVDDSQLPKDRFSAERLKGVDSTLKIQPAELGDSAVYLCASSLHTWDSHTFGSGTRLTVV.

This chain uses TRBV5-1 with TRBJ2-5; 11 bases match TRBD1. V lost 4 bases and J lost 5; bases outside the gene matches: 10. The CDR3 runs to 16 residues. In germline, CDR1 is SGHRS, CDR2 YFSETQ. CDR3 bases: TGCGCCAGCAGCAGGACAGGGGGCGATCAAGGGGAGACCCAGTACTTC. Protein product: CASSRTGGDQGETQYF. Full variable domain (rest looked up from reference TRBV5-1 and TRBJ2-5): KAGVTQTPRYLIKTRGQQVTLSCSPISGHRSVSWYQQTPGQGLQFLFEYFSETQRNKGNFPGRFSGRQFSNSRSEMNVSTLELGDSALYLCASSRTGGDQGETQYFGPGTRLLVL.

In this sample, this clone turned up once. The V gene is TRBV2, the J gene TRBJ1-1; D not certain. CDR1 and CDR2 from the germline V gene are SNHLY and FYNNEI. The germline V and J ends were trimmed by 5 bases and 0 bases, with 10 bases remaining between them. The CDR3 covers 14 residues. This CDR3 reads CASSQTLMNTEAFF. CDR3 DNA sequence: TGTGCCAGCAGTCAGACACTGATGAACACTGAAGCTTTCTTT.

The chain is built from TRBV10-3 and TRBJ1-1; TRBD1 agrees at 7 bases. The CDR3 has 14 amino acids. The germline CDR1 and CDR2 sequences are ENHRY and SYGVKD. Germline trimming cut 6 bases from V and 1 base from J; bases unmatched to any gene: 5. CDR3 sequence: CAISTGVANTEAFF. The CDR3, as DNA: TGTGCCATCAGCACAGGGGTGGCGAACACTGAAGCTTTCTTT.

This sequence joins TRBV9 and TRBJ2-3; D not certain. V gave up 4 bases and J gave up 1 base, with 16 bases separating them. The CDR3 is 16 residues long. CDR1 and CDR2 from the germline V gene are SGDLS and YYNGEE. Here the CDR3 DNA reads TGTGCCAGCAGCTATCACGCCTTAGTCGGCACAGATACGCAGTATTTT. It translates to CASSYHALVGTDTQYF.

The DNA for the CDR3 is TGCGCCAGCAGCAAAACCCGGGACGCGGGAAAAGCTTTCTTT. It specifies CASSKTRDAGKAFF. The V call is TRBV5-1, the J call TRBJ1-1, with D possibly matching TRBD1 (5 bases). Trimming took off 4 bases at V and 9 bases at J, with 19 bases between the two ends. Looked up from germline, CDR1 is SGHRS and CDR2 is YFSETQ. The CDR3 loop spans 14 amino acids.